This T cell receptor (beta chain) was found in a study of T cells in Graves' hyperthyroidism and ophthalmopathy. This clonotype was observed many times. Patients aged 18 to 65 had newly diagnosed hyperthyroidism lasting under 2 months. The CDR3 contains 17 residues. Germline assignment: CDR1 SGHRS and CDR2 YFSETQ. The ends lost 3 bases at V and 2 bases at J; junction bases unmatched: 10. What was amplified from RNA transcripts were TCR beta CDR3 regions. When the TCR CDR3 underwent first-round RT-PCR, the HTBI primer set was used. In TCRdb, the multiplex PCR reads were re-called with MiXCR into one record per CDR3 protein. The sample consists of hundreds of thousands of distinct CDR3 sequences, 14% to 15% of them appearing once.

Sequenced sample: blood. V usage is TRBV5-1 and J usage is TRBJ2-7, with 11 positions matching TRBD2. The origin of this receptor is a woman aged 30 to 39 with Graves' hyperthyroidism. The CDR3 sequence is CASSSPGLADYPYEQYF. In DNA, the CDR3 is TGCGCCAGCAGCTCCCCGGGACTAGCGGACTATCCCTACGAGCAGTACTTC.